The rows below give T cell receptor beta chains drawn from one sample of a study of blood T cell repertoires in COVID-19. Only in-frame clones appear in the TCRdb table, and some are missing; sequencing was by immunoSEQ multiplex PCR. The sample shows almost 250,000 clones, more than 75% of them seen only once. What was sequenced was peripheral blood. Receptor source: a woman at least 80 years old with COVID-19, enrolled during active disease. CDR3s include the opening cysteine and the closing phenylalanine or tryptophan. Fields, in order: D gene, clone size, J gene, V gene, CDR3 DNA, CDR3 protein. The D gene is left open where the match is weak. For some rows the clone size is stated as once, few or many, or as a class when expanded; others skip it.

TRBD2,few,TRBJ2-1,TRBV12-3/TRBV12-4,TGTGCCAGCAGTTTGGCTAGCGGGGGTGAGCAGTTCTTC,CASSLASGGEQFF
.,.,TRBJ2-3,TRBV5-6,TGTGCCAGCAGCCGCCGGGGGTTGCACACAGATACGCAGTATTTT,CASSRRGLHTDTQYF
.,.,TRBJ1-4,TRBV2,TGTGCCAGCAGTGACCAGGGGGAAAAACTGTTTTTT,CASSDQGEKLFF
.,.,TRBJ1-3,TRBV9,TGTGCCAGCAGCCTCCAAGGGAGCTCTGGAAACACCATATATTTT,CASSLQGSSGNTIYF
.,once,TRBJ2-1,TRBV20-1,TGCAGTGCTAGTATACCCGACTTATGGGAGCAGTTCTTC,CSASIPDLWEQFF
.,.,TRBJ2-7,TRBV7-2,TGTGCCAGCGGCTTAAGTGGAGGGAGGTTCCACGAGCAGTACTTC,CASGLSGGRFHEQYF
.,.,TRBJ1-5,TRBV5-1,TGCGCCAGCAGCCGCGAGGTCAATCAGCCCCAGCATTTT,CASSREVNQPQHF
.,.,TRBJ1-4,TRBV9,TGTGCCAGCAGTGCAGGGGTGGCTAATGAAAAACTGTTTTTT,CASSAGVANEKLFF
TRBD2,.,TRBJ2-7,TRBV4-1,TGCGCCAGCAGCCAAGACTGGACTAGCGGGGGCCTAAAACTCTACGAGCAGTACTTC,CASSQDWTSGGLKLYEQYF
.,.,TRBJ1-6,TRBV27,TGTGCCAGCAGTCTAAGGCAGCCGGGGAGCATTGGCCCCCTCCACTTT,CASSLRQPGSIGPLHF
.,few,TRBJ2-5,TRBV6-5,TGTGCCAGCAGGAGGACAGAGCAAGAGACCCAGTACTTC,CASRRTEQETQYF
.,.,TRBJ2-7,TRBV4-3,TGCGCCAGCAGCCAGGGAGGAACCCCTTACGAGCAGTACTTC,CASSQGGTPYEQYF
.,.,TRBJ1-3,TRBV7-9,TGTGCCAGCAGAACCGGCTCTGGAAACACCATATATTTT,CASRTGSGNTIYF
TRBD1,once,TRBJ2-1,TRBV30,TGTGCCTGGAGTGTGAGACAGGGGTACCAGCAGTTCTTC,CAWSVRQGYQQFF
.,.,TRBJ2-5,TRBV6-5,TGTGCCAGCAGTTACTCTTCAGGCGAAGAGACCCAGTACTTC,CASSYSSGEETQYF
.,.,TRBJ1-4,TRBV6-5,TGTGCCAGCAGATACGGACGGACAGAGAATGAAAAACTGTTTTTT,CASRYGRTENEKLFF
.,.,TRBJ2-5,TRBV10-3,TGTGCCATCAGTGAGTCAGGGAGTCCCCAAGAGACCCAGTACTTC,CAISESGSPQETQYF
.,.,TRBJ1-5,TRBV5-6,TGTGCCAGCAGCTTGTACGGGAATCAGCCCCAGCATTTT,CASSLYGNQPQHF
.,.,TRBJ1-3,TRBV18,TGTGCCAGCTCACCACAGCAGGGGAATTCGGGAAACACCATATATTTT,CASSPQQGNSGNTIYF
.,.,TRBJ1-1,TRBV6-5,TGTGCCAGCACAGGGAACACTGAAGCTTTCTTT,CASTGNTEAFF
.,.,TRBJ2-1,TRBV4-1,TGCGCCAGCAGCCATTGGGGCAACTACAATGAGCAGTTCTTC,CASSHWGNYNEQFF
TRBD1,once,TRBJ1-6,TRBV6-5,TGTGCCAGCAGCTTGACAGGGCCGGATAATTCACCCCTCCACTTT,CASSLTGPDNSPLHF
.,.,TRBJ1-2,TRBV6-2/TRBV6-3,TGTGCCAGCAGTTATCTTGCGGGGCCAGGCTACACCTTC,CASSYLAGPGYTF
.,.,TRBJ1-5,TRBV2,TGTGCCAGCACAGAACTATCTCGGGGCAATCAGCCCCAGCATTTT,CASTELSRGNQPQHF
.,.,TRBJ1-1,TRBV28,TGTGCCAGCAGTCGTCCGACATCAATTGAAGCTTTCTTT,CASSRPTSIEAFF
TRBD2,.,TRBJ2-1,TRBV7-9,TGTGCCAGCAGCCCCCGGGGGGGCAAATACAATGAGCAGTTCTTC,CASSPRGGKYNEQFF
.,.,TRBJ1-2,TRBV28,TGTGCCAGCAGTTCCGGGGGTTACTATGGCTACACCTTC,CASSSGGYYGYTF
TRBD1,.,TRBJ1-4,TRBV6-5,TGTGCCAGCAGCCAAAGGACAGGGGGCGATGAAAAACTGTTTTTT,CASSQRTGGDEKLFF
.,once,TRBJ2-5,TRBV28,TGTGCCAGCAGTTTATCGGGTGTAGAGACCCAGTACTTC,CASSLSGVETQYF
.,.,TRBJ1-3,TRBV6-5,TGTGCCAGCAGAGACCCGTCAGGTTCTGGAAACACCATATATTTT,CASRDPSGSGNTIYF
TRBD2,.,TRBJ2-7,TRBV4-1,TGCGCCAGCAGCCAAGGTGTCGGCGGGGGGGTCGAGCAGTACTTC,CASSQGVGGGVEQYF
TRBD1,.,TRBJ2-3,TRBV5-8,TGTGCCAGCAGCTTGGACAGGGGGACCACAGATACGCAGTATTTT,CASSLDRGTTDTQYF
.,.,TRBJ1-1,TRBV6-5,TGTGCCAGCAGTTTGACAGAGAACACTGAAGCTTTCTTT,CASSLTENTEAFF
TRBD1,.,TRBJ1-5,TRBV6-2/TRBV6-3,TGTGCCAGCAGCCTCCGGGACAGGGGGACTCAGCCCCAGCATTTT,CASSLRDRGTQPQHF
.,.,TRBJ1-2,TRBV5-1,TGCGCCAGCAGCGGGTCGGGGATTTCGGACTATGGCTACACCTTC,CASSGSGISDYGYTF
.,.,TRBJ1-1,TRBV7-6,TGTGCCAGCAGCTTAGGGCTGGCGGGGGGGAACACTGAAGCTTTCTTT,CASSLGLAGGNTEAFF
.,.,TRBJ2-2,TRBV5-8,TGTGCCAGCAGCCCCATAACAGGTCGAGGGAACACCGGGGAGCTGTTTTTT,CASSPITGRGNTGELFF
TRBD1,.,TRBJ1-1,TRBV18,TGTGCCAGCTCACCCGACAGGGGGGTCACTGAAGCTTTCTTT,CASSPDRGVTEAFF
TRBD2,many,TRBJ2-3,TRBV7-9,TGTGCCAGCAGCTTAGATTGGGGCGGGGGACTCTCAGATACGCAGTATTTT,CASSLDWGGGLSDTQYF
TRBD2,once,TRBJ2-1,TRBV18,TGTGCCAGCCAACCCGGACTAGCGGGACCCAATGAGCAGTTCTTC,CASQPGLAGPNEQFF
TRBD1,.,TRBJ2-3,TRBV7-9,TGTGCCAGCAGCTTAGTTAATGACAGGGTGTATTTT,CASSLVNDRVYF
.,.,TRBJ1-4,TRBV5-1,TGCGCCAGCAGTCGGACAGTACCTTCAACTAATGAAAAACTGTTTTTT,CASSRTVPSTNEKLFF
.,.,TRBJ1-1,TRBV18,TGTGCCAGCTCATTCTTGGGCTATCAGACTGAAGCTTTCTTT,CASSFLGYQTEAFF
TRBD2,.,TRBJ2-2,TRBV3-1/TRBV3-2,TGTGCCAGCAGCTTCCTAGCGGGGGGGCGCGGCGGGGAGCTGTTTTTT,CASSFLAGGRGGELFF
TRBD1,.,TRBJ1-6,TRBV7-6,TGTGCCAGCAGCACTCAGGGGGGACCCTCTAATTCACCCCTCCACTTT,CASSTQGGPSNSPLHF